This T cell receptor (beta chain) was obtained from a study of technical replicates of blood from a few donors. The CDR3 has 14 amino acids. V lost 1 base to trimming and J lost 2 bases, with 6 bases between them. Germline lookup yields CDR1 LGHNA and CDR2 YNFKEQ. TCRdb's table, derived via immunoSEQ multiplex PCR, lists solely in-frame clones and lacks some. The data hold 65,000 to 85,000 clones, with about 96% observed a single time. J is TRBJ2-1 and V is TRBV4-2; D unresolved. Source material: T cells isolated from PBMCs. The clonotype comes from a human donor in good health. Here the CDR3 DNA reads TGTGCCAGCAGCCAAGCCTACCCCTACAATGAGCAGTTCTTC. Translated, it gives CASSQAYPYNEQFF.